One T cell receptor (beta chain) is described in this entry. The V gene's germline CDR1 is SGHRS and CDR2 YFSETQ. J gave up 8 bases and V 0 bases, and 11 bases lay outside the gene matches. There are 17 residues in the CDR3. Through a sample-barcoded 5' primer and a J-beta primer mix, a second PCR was run for 7 to 11 cycles. Each cDNA molecule received a tag from a template-switch adaptor that had 12 random nucleotides. At least 2.5 million CDR3-containing paired-end reads were obtained per sample. In TCRdb, the 5' RACE reads were re-called with MiXCR into one record per CDR3 protein. The data show 720,000 or so distinct CDR3 sequences, approximately 40% seen once. Every donor provided roughly 9.1 milliliters of peripheral blood. Total RNA was extracted at no less than 5 micrograms per sample. This entry is derived from a study of blood T cells in healthy people across ages.

This TCR derives from a man older than 75 in good health. The sequencing input was blood. This chain joins TRBV5-1 and TRBJ2-1; 10 positions agree with TRBD2. CDR3 loop: CASSLVSSGSGFYEQFF. The CDR3, as DNA: TGCGCCAGCAGCTTGGTTTCTAGCGGGAGCGGTTTTTATGAGCAGTTCTTC.